The rows below give T cell receptor beta chains drawn from one sample of a study of shared clonotypes between healthy human individuals. The method was immunoSEQ multiplex PCR; TCRdb's version includes in-frame clones alone and lacks a portion of them. Among 780,000 or so clones listed, approximately 77% were seen once. Sequenced input: memory CD4+ T cells sorted from blood. The receptor source for this set is a woman in her 30s in good health. The CDR3 runs from the conserved cysteine through the conserved F or W.

>TRBJ1-2|TRBV5-4
CASSSREAANYGYTF
>TRBJ1-3|TRBV18
CASSPDRSGNTIYF
>TRBJ1-1|TRBV29-1
CSGRTDLNTEAFF
>TRBJ1-1|TRBV19
CASSSGQGTEAFF
>TRBJ1-5|TRBV10-3
CAISEFGGRSNQPQHF
>TRBJ2-4|TRBV29-1
CSVEDPTLGYKNIQYF
>TRBJ2-5|TRBV28
CASSPALAGFGETQYF
>TRBJ2-5|TRBV7-8
CASSTGTGLYGAETQYF
>TRBJ1-1|TRBV5-1
CASSLAVGSETEAFF
>TRBJ1-1|TRBV2
CASSGGGLNTEAFF
>TRBJ1-5|TRBV28
CASSLPGTANQPQHF
>TRBJ2-7|TRBV7-9
CASSSDVSYEQYF
>TRBJ2-1|TRBV14
CASSQNERQFF
>TRBJ2-5|TRBV7-9
CASSLGQREETQYF
>TRBJ2-7|TRBV11-3
CASSLADREQYF
>TRBJ1-3|TRBV6-1
CASSDSLQGNTIYF
>TRBJ1-1|TRBV5-4
CASSSVGGGVTEAFF
>TRBJ2-1|TRBV5-8
CASSLAGPITREQFF
>TRBJ2-3|TRBV5-1
CASSLVLAGVLTDTQYF
>TRBJ2-1|TRBV7-3
CASSLGGSAYNEQFF
>TRBJ1-2|TRBV19
CATKFDSRRYGYTF
>TRBJ1-2|TRBV5-1
CASSLEGQGAEGYTF
>TRBJ2-2|TRBV5-1
CASSYGTETGELFF
>NA|TRBV6-5
CASSRDSTYEQYF
>TRBJ1-5|TRBV28
CASSSSFQGLGNQPQHF
>TRBJ2-5|TRBV29-1
CSGKQGKETQYF
>TRBJ2-5|TRBV5-6
CASSPSWLQETQYF
>TRBJ1-1|TRBV5-1
CASSSTGFDTEAFF
>TRBJ2-1|TRBV11-2
CASSLGGDRGEQFF
>TRBJ1-1|TRBV25-1
CASSPGTEAFF
>TRBJ2-1|TRBV11-2
CASSLGPDNEQFF
>TRBJ1-1|TRBV6-1
CASRTDRGNTEAFF
>TRBJ1-2|TRBV6-4
CASSDTRGGEGYTF
>TRBJ2-1|TRBV4-1
CASKDSGRNGNEQFF
>TRBJ2-3|TRBV28
CASSLLGQGVRSNTQYF
>TRBJ1-2|TRBV4-2
CASSQTQTGLVGYTF
>TRBJ2-2|TRBV28
CASNIRDPRRNTGELFF
>TRBJ2-1|TRBV7-9
CASSLYGQRFSYNEQFF
>TRBJ2-5|TRBV11-2
CASSSDGGETQYF
>TRBJ1-2|TRBV7-9
CASSLRGTGFGSGYTF
>TRBJ1-1|TRBV7-2
CASSFQENTEAFF
>TRBJ2-1|TRBV5-4
CASSKTGTSNNEQFF
>TRBJ2-5|TRBV25-1
CASSVNRDSLTGTQYF
>TRBJ2-7|TRBV5-1
CASSLTGSEQYF
>TRBJ2-7|TRBV5-5
CASSVTGYEQYF
>TRBJ2-1|TRBV29-1
CSVSQAGSSQEQFF
>TRBJ1-4|TRBV6-1
CASSERETTNEKLFF
>TRBJ2-1|TRBV6-5
CASSYSSGSYNEQFF
>TRBJ2-1|TRBV9
CASSVGTSGRSEQFF
>TRBJ1-1|TRBV27
CASSLLGNTEAFF
>TRBJ2-5|TRBV5-6
CASSVNMETQYF
>TRBJ1-2|TRBV28
CASSASDYGYTF
>TRBJ1-2|TRBV11-2
CASSRRDRASYGYTF
>TRBJ2-7|TRBV28
CASSPRGTSGYEQYF
>TRBJ2-7|TRBV6-5
CATITREKPYEQYF